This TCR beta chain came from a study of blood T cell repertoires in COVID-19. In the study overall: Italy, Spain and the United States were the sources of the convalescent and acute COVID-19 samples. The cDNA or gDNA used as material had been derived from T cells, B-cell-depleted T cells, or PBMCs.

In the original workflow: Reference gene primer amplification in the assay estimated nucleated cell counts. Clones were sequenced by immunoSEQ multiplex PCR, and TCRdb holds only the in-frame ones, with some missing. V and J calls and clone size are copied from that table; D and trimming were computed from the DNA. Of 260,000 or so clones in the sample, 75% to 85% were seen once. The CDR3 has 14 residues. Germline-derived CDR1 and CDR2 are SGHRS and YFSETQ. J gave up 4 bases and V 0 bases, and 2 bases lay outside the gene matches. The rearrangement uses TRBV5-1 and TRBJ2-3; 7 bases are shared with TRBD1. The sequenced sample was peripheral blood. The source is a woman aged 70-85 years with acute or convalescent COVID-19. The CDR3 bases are TGCGCCAGCAGCTTGGCGACAGGGTCAGATACGCAGTATTTT. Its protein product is CASSLATGSDTQYF.